Described below is a single TCR beta chain sequence and its context. Authors' data handling: Nucleated cell number was recorded as an estimate derived from reference gene primer amplification. Sequenced by immunoSEQ multiplex PCR; TCRdb stores in-frame clones only, minus some. Clonal size and the V and J genes are those of that table, whereas D and trimming came from the DNA. Of 150,000 to 200,000 clones in the sample, around 73% were seen once. Study members were between roughly 18 and 100 years old and lived in 24 US regions. Before being deemed recovered, Cohort 3 donors had two negative PCRs, clearance, or symptom resolution. The sample originates from a study of blood T cell repertoires in COVID-19. Background on the study: The cDNA or gDNA used as material had been derived from T cells, B-cell-depleted T cells, or PBMCs.

The CDR3 is 15 residues long. Germline assignment: CDR1 SNHLY and CDR2 FYNNEI. After removal of 6 bases from V and 2 bases from J, the junction contained 8 bases not matched to a gene. The sample taken for sequencing was PBMCs or T cells enriched from blood (not recorded which). This TCR derives from a woman aged 50 to 60 who had recovered from COVID-19. The gene calls are TRBV2 and TRBJ2-3; 7 bases are shared with TRBD2. As DNA, the CDR3 is TGTGCCAGCAGCGCGGGACTACCGGCCACAGATACGCAGTATTTT. As protein: CASSAGLPATDTQYF.